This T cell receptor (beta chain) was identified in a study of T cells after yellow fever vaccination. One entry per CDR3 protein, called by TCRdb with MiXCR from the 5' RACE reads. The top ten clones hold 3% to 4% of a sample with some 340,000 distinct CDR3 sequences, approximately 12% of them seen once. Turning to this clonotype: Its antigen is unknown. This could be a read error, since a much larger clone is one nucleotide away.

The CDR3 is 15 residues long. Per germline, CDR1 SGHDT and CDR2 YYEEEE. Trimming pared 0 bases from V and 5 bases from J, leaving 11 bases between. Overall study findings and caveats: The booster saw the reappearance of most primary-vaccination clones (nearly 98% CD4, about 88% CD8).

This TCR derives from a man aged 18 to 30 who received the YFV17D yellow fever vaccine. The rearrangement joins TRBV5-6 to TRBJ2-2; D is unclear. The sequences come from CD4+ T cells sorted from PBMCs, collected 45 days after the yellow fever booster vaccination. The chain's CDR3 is CASSLAILGTGELFF. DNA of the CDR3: TGTGCCAGCAGCTTGGCCATTCTGGGTACCGGGGAGCTGTTTTTT.